This T cell receptor (beta chain) was captured by sequencing in a study of blood T cell repertoires in COVID-19. Overall study context: The United States, Italy and Spain were the sources of the acute and convalescent COVID-19 samples.

With regard to this clone: Other DNA sequences in this specimen translate into the identical CDR3.

As handled by the study authors: Cell counts per sample came from amplifying reference gene primers. TCRdb's copy holds only in-frame clones and misses some; the assay was immunoSEQ multiplex PCR. The DNA was the basis for D and trimming; V, J and clone size are from that table. The data hold 160,000 or so clones, with roughly 80% observed a single time. Losses at the gene ends were 2 bases for V and 6 bases for J; bases not matched to a gene: 2. CDR3 size: 14 residues. CDR1 and CDR2 from the germline V gene are MNHEY and SVGAGI. V gene TRBV6-5 combines with J gene TRBJ2-7, with 12 bases lining up with TRBD1. Sequences were obtained from peripheral blood. This clonotype was obtained from a woman of 80 years or more with acute or convalescent COVID-19. For the CDR3, the DNA is TGTGCCAGCAGTTACACGGGACAGGGGGCCGAGCAGTACTTC. Translated: CASSYTGQGAEQYF.